The 12 T cell receptor beta chains in this list originate from one sample, sequenced in a study of CD8 T cell repertoires and HIV-1 epitope variants. Repertoires were generated with immunoSEQ multiplex PCR, while TCRdb's copy carries only in-frame clones and drops some. The sample carries some 87,000 clones, 60% to 80% recorded once. Sequencing input: uncultured baseline CD8+ T cells from peripheral blood mononuclear cells (PBMCs). All receptors derive from a male donor with HIV.

A remark on this clone: Other DNA sequences in this specimen translate into the identical CDR3. This chain links TRBV6-1 with TRBJ1-5, with TRBD1 matching 11 bases. CDR3 length equals 14 residues. The junction had 2 bases not matched to a gene; V was cut back by 6 bases and J by 4 bases. CDR1 and CDR2 from the germline V gene are MNHNS and SASEGT. DNA for the CDR3: TGTGCCAGCAGAGGGACAGGGGGAAATCAGCCCCAGCATTTT. As protein: CASRGTGGNQPQHF.

In DNA form, the CDR3 reads TGCGCCAGCGGCGGGAGCACAGATACGCAGTATTTT. It encodes CASGGSTDTQYF. The chain combines TRBV5-1 with TRBJ2-3; D might be TRBD2 (5 bases). V was cut by 7 bases and J by 0 bases, with 6 bases left in between. CDR1 is SGHRS, CDR2 YFSETQ, per germline. The CDR3 covers 12 residues.

This clone was counted between two and nine times. This chain joins TRBV5-5 and TRBJ1-2; 9 nucleotides match TRBD1. CDR1 is SGHKS and CDR2 is YYEKEE in the germline V gene (reference sequence). The ends lost 4 bases at V and 0 bases at J; junction bases unmatched: 7. The CDR3 is made up of 16 amino acids. The CDR3 spells CASSVYGTGTNYGYTF. Here the CDR3 DNA reads TGTGCCAGCAGCGTATACGGGACAGGGACTAACTATGGCTACACCTTC.

There are a few counts of this clone. The rearrangement uses TRBV6-5 and TRBJ1-1, with TRBD1 as a possible D gene (5 bases). The CDR3 has 14 amino acids. Germline V lookup: CDR1 MNHEY, CDR2 SVGAGI. V gave up 7 bases and J gave up 1 base, with 13 bases separating them. DNA for the CDR3: TGTGCCAGCAAAGCCCCGGGACGGAACACTGAAGCTTTCTTT. It translates to CASKAPGRNTEAFF.

The gene calls are TRBV6-5 and TRBJ2-2; tentative D call: TRBD2 (6 bases). The V gene lost 10 bases and the J gene lost 3 bases, with 18 bases spanning the gap. The CDR3 spans 15 residues. Germline V lookup: CDR1 MNHEY, CDR2 SVGAGI. The CDR3 DNA sequence: TGTGCCACCTACCGGGACTCGCAAGACACCGGGGAGCTGTTTTTT. It codes for CATYRDSQDTGELFF.

This chain joins TRBV9 and TRBJ1-1; D is uncertain. Germline CDR1 SGDLS, CDR2 YYNGEE. The CDR3 loop spans 14 amino acids. Trimming removed 2 bases from V and 2 bases from J, with 10 bases in between. The CDR3 sequence: CASSVSGPNTEAFF. The CDR3 DNA is TGTGCCAGCAGCGTTTCCGGGCCCAACACTGAAGCTTTCTTT.

The V call is TRBV19, the J call TRBJ2-1; D is unclear. Germline V lookup: CDR1 LNHDA, CDR2 SQIVND (reference sequence). This CDR3 has 13 amino acids. Trimming removed 7 bases from V and 2 bases from J, with 9 bases in between. CDR3 in amino acids: CASTNGPYNEQFF. The CDR3 DNA reads as TGTGCCAGTACAAACGGCCCCTACAATGAGCAGTTCTTC. The whole variable domain, remainder taken from reference TRBV19 and TRBJ2-1, is DGGITQSPKYLFRKEGQNVTLSCEQNLNHDAMYWYRQDPGQGLRLIYYSQIVNDFQKGDIAEGYSVSREKKESFPLTVTSAQKNPTAFYLCASTNGPYNEQFFGPGTRLTVL.

The chain uses TRBV16 and TRBJ1-1; D remains unclear. The ends were cut back, 4 bases at V and 5 bases at J, with 11 bases in the middle. The CDR3 length is 13 residues. The V gene's germline CDR1 is KGHSY and CDR2 FQNENV. The CDR3 loop reads CASSRRSRTEAFF. CDR3 coding DNA: TGTGCCAGCAGCCGCCGGAGTAGGACTGAAGCTTTCTTT.

This clone was observed at least ten times. V and J are TRBV30 and TRBJ2-7, with D perhaps TRBD1 (6 bases). The V end was cut by 8 bases, the J end by 6 bases, with 17 bases between. CDR3 length: 12 amino acids. Germline V gene sequence: CDR1 GTSNPN, CDR2 SVGIG (reference sequence). The CDR3 region has the DNA TGTGCCGGGGACCTCACAGGGTCCGAGCAGTACTTC. This translates into CAGDLTGSEQYF.

This chain joins TRBV13 and TRBJ2-2; D might be TRBD1 or TRBD2, each matching 5 bases. The germline V gene encodes CDR1 PRHDT and CDR2 FYEKMQ (reference sequence). The CDR3 is made up of 16 amino acids. V shed 4 bases and J shed 8 bases, with 20 bases lying between them. Here the CDR3 reads CASSSAEWGILGELFF. The CDR3 bases are TGTGCCAGCAGCTCCGCGGAATGGGGGATTTTAGGGGAGCTGTTTTTT.

The sample holds many counts of this clone. The chain is built from TRBV25-1 and TRBJ2-1, with D maybe TRBD2 (6 bases). CDR3 length: 12 amino acids. Germline V gene data show CDR1 as MGHDK and CDR2 as SYGVNS. V dropped 5 bases and J dropped 9 bases, with 11 bases sitting between them. The CDR3 sequence is CASSPTSSEQFF. CDR3 DNA sequence: TGTGCCAGCAGTCCTACTAGCAGTGAGCAGTTCTTC.

The rearrangement links TRBV9 to TRBJ2-7; possibly TRBD1 for D (5 bases). With 0 bases removed from V and 3 bases from J, the gap between germline ends came to 10 bases. The CDR3 has 14 residues. Germline V gives CDR1 SGDLS, CDR2 YYNGEE. CDR3: CASSVGGSNYEQYF. CDR3 DNA: TGTGCCAGCAGCGTAGGGGGCAGCAACTACGAGCAGTACTTC. The complete variable domain, with remaining parts taken from reference TRBV9 and TRBJ2-7, reads DSGVTQTPKHLITATGQRVTLRCSPRSGDLSVYWYQQSLDQGLQFLIQYYNGEERAKGNILERFSAQQFPDLHSELNLSSLELGDSALYFCASSVGGSNYEQYFGPGTRLTVT.